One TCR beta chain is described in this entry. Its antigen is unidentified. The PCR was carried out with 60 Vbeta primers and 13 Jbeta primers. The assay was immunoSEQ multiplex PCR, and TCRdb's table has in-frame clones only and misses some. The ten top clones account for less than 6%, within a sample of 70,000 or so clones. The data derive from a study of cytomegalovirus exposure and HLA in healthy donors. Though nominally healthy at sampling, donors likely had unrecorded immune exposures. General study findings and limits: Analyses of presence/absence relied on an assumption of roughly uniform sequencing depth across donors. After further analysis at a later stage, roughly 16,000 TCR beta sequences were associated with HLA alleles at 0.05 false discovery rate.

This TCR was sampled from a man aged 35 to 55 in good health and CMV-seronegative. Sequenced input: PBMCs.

The CDR3 DNA reads as TGTGCCAGCAGCCAAACCTACGGGTCCCATGAGCAGTTCTTC. Amino acids: CASSQTYGSHEQFF. The chain has TRBV11-2 and TRBJ2-1; D is uncertain. Trimming cost V 5 bases and J 8 bases, with 16 bases left between them. The CDR3 runs 14 residues. Germline V gene data show CDR1 as SGHAT and CDR2 as FQNNGV.